Listed below are T cell receptor beta chains from one sample, sequenced in a study of blood T cell repertoires in COVID-19. Sequencing was performed with immunoSEQ multiplex PCR; in TCRdb, only in-frame clones are kept and a portion is missing. Of 100,000 to 150,000 clones listed, roughly three quarters were seen once; the top ten hold approximately 1.9%. The sequenced sample was peripheral blood. These receptors were taken from a woman in her 70s with acute or convalescent COVID-19. Both conserved end residues are part of each CDR3. The D gene is left open where the match is weak. Size is stated for part of the rows, as once, few or many counts, or as a class when the clone is expanded.

TRBJ2-5,NA,NA,TRBV18,CASSPRSGKGETQYF,TGTGCCAGCTCACCGAGATCAGGGAAGGGGGAGACCCAGTACTTC
TRBJ1-5,NA,TRBD1,TRBV30,CAWSVQGNQPQHF,TGTGCCTGGAGTGTACAGGGGAATCAGCCCCAGCATTTT
TRBJ1-2,few,NA,TRBV15,CATSRANTKQASYGYTF,TGTGCCACCAGCCGCGCTAATACAAAACAGGCATCCTATGGCTACACCTTC
TRBJ1-5,NA,NA,TRBV28,CASSLGTRNQPQHF,TGTGCCAGCAGTTTAGGGACAAGAAATCAGCCCCAGCATTTT
TRBJ2-2,NA,TRBD2,TRBV5-8,CASSLPPTSSYTGELFF,TGTGCCAGCAGCCTGCCCCCGACTAGCTCATACACCGGGGAGCTGTTTTTT
TRBJ1-6,NA,NA,TRBV5-3,CARICRDYNSPLHF,TGTGCCAGAATATGCAGGGACTATAATTCACCCCTCCACTTT
TRBJ1-5,NA,TRBD1,TRBV5-4,CASSPGTANQPQHF,TGTGCCAGCAGTCCCGGGACAGCCAATCAGCCCCAGCATTTT
TRBJ1-5,NA,TRBD1,TRBV28,CASSLLSRGSNQPQHF,TGTGCCAGCAGTTTATTATCCAGGGGGAGCAATCAGCCCCAGCATTTT
TRBJ1-5,NA,NA,TRBV6-5,CASSPQGDQPQHF,TGTGCCAGCAGTCCTCAGGGTGACCAGCCCCAGCATTTT
TRBJ2-1,NA,TRBD2,TRBV5-5,CASSLGTSGQGEQFF,TGTGCCAGCAGCTTGGGGACTAGCGGACAGGGTGAGCAGTTCTTC
TRBJ2-7,NA,NA,TRBV5-4,CASSLTAYEQYF,TGTGCCAGCAGCTTGACAGCTTACGAGCAGTACTTC
TRBJ2-5,NA,TRBD2,TRBV7-7,CASSLEVVAGGQETQYF,TGTGCCAGCAGCTTAGAAGTGGTAGCGGGGGGTCAAGAGACCCAGTACTTC
TRBJ2-1,NA,TRBD1,TRBV7-8,CASAVAGGGEQFF,TGTGCCAGCGCCGTGGCAGGGGGCGGTGAGCAGTTCTTC
TRBJ2-1,NA,NA,TRBV11-2,CASSLVDRGLYNEQFF,TGTGCCAGCAGCTTAGTTGACCGGGGTCTGTACAATGAGCAGTTCTTC
TRBJ2-3,NA,TRBD1,TRBV6-2/TRBV6-3,CASSYFRTGADTDTQYF,TGTGCCAGCAGTTACTTCCGGACAGGGGCGGACACAGATACGCAGTATTTT
TRBJ2-5,NA,TRBD2,TRBV18,CASSSGTRETQYF,TGTGCCAGCTCGTCCGGGACTAGAGAGACCCAGTACTTC
TRBJ2-1,NA,TRBD2,TRBV5-1,CASSHAGTSGKNEQFF,TGCGCCAGCAGCCACGCCGGGACTAGCGGGAAAAATGAGCAGTTCTTC
TRBJ2-2,NA,TRBD2,TRBV6-5,CASSITGGSTGELFF,TGTGCCAGCAGCATCACCGGGGGGTCTACCGGGGAGCTGTTTTTT
TRBJ2-2,once,NA,TRBV7-3,CASSLTVTGVNTGELFF,TGTGCCAGCAGCTTAACGGTTACGGGGGTAAACACCGGGGAGCTGTTTTTT
TRBJ2-5,NA,TRBD1,TRBV7-9,CASSSIRTGFQETQYF,TGTGCCAGCAGCTCTATACGGACAGGGTTCCAAGAGACCCAGTACTTC